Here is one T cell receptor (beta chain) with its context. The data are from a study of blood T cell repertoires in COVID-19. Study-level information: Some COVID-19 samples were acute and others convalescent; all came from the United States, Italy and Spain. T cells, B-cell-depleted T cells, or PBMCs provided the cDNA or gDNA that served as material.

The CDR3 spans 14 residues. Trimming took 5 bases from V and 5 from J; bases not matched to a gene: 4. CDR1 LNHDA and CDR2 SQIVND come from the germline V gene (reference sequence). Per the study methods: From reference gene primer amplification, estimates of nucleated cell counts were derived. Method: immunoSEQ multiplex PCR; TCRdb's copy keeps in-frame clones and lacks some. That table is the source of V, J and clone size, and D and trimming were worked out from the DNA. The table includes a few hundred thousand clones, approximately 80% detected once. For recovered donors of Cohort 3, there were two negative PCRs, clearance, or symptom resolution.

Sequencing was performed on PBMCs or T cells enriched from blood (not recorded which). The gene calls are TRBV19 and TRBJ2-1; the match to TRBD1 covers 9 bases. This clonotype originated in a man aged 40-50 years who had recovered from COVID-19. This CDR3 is CASSAGTGHNEQFF. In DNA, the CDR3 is TGTGCCAGTAGTGCCGGGACAGGGCACAATGAGCAGTTCTTC.